This is a list of T cell receptor beta chains from one sample in a study of blood T cell repertoires in COVID-19. The assay was immunoSEQ multiplex PCR, and TCRdb's table has in-frame clones only and misses some. The table has roughly 39,000 clones, roughly 90% seen once. Source material: peripheral blood. Every receptor here comes from a human donor in a cohort sampled during active COVID-19. Both conserved end residues are part of each CDR3. The order of the fields is V gene, CDR3 protein.

V: TRBV6-2/TRBV6-3
CDR3: CASSYAVRTGVGGSNQPQHF

V: TRBV19
CDR3: CASSIGRVGTDTQYF

V: TRBV6-5
CDR3: CASNRQGDTEAFF

V: TRBV11-3
CDR3: CASSRGQGNGYTF

V: TRBV19
CDR3: CASSMRPRREKLFF

V: TRBV5-5
CDR3: CASSRETGPDGYTF

V: TRBV6-6
CDR3: CASSYGALLPYEQYF

V: TRBV7-9
CDR3: CASSAGTGVQNTIYF

V: TRBV28
CDR3: CASGQFSGANVLTF

V: TRBV19
CDR3: CASSGGRAGNEQFF

V: TRBV19
CDR3: CASSIRTGNTEAFF

V: TRBV3-1/TRBV3-2
CDR3: CASSPGRGVLGGYTF

V: TRBV7-3
CDR3: CASSPGQAQTQYF

V: TRBV15
CDR3: CATSSGGTLYGYTF

V: TRBV15
CDR3: CATSGPANTGELFF

V: TRBV9
CDR3: CASSAEQGAGSPLHF

V: TRBV11-3
CDR3: CASSLGRSSYNSPLHF

V: TRBV2
CDR3: CASREQTGNSPLHF

V: TRBV27
CDR3: CASSPNSWTGELFF

V: TRBV3-1/TRBV3-2
CDR3: CASSTRTRAVYEQYF

V: TRBV30
CDR3: CAWSRGGGSQETQYF

V: TRBV28
CDR3: CASSGILGQGTAGQPQHF

V: TRBV3-1/TRBV3-2
CDR3: CASSQLRQGDTQYF

V: TRBV7-3
CDR3: CASSLTSGYQSSYNEQFF

V: TRBV6-1
CDR3: CASSETGGSGTQYF

V: TRBV4-1
CDR3: CASSHEPLAGEQFF

V: TRBV9
CDR3: CASSPVPGTGELFF

V: TRBV15
CDR3: CATSLQSSGANVLTF

V: TRBV18
CDR3: CASSHTGPTGNTIYF

V: TRBV28
CDR3: CASSGDRRRSSLSNQPQHF

V: TRBV18
CDR3: CASSPPRTGISSTDTQYF

V: TRBV3-1/TRBV3-2
CDR3: CASSQAGGFSGNTIYF

V: TRBV21-1
CDR3: CASSKGRGRCTEAFF

V: TRBV2
CDR3: CASSEVQINNEQFF

V: TRBV7-2
CDR3: CASSWGQGVREQYF

V: TRBV4-3
CDR3: CASSQGRVRQPQHF

V: TRBV6-5
CDR3: CASSWQGGGNEQFF

V: TRBV4-1
CDR3: CASSQRVASGGRGYNEQFF

V: TRBV9
CDR3: CASSVGPTGAYGYEQYF

V: TRBV11-1
CDR3: CASSLRVLPGNTIYF

V: TRBV12-3/TRBV12-4
CDR3: CASTLNRGNIQYF

V: TRBV7-8
CDR3: CASSLARVSGAMNTEAFF

V: TRBV6-5
CDR3: CASSPTTSGYEQYF

V: TRBV5-1
CDR3: CASSLTPTGLSGNTIYF

V: TRBV10-2
CDR3: CASRRAGFFETQYF

V: TRBV4-2
CDR3: CASSQDRAGNTGELFF

V: TRBV4-2
CDR3: CASSQALGQGYEQYF

V: TRBV5-6
CDR3: CASSNHPVSYEQYF

V: TRBV5-6
CDR3: CASRERGTGGNIQYF

V: TRBV24-1
CDR3: CATSDPSDRYNEQFF

V: TRBV4-1
CDR3: CASSQTDNYEQYF

V: TRBV30
CDR3: CAWTRQGGNTIYF

V: TRBV6-2/TRBV6-3
CDR3: CASSRDNNEQFF

V: TRBV6-5
CDR3: CASSRGQGAHEQYF